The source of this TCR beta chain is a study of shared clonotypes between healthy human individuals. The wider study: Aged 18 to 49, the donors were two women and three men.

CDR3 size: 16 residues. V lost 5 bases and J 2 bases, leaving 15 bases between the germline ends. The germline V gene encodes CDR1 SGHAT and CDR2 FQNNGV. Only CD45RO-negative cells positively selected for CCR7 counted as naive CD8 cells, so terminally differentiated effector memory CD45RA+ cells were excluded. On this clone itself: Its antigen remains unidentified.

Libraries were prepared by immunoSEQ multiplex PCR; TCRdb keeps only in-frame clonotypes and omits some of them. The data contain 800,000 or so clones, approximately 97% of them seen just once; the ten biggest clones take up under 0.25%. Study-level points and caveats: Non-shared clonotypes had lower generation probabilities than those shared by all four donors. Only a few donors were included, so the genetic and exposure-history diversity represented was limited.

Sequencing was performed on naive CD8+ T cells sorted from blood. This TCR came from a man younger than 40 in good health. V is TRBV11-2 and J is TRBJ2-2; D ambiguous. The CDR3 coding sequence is TGTGCCAGCAGCCCGGTCCGGACGATCAACACCGGGGAGCTGTTTTTT. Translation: CASSPVRTINTGELFF.